The text below deals with one T cell receptor (beta chain). What it recognizes is unknown. TCRdb re-called the 5' RACE reads; every CDR3 protein appears as one record, without DNA. The listing contains 95,000 to 110,000 distinct CDR3 sequences. The data were obtained in a study of monozygotic twins with inflammatory bowel disease. Findings and caveats of the study: For IBD patients, clonotypes shared with others were fewer than for healthy twins, especially with disease activity. It was in IBD patients that TCRbeta diversity (inverse Simpson) was lower than in healthy co-twins.

This TCR came from a human donor with ulcerative colitis or Crohn's disease, or a healthy co-twin of an affected twin (not recorded which). Input material: blood.

The CDR3 sequence: CASSMGPYEQYF. This chain uses TRBV19 with TRBJ2-7; the TRBD1 assignment by TCRdb is unverifiable without DNA. This CDR3 has 12 residues. Germline lookup yields CDR1 LNHDA and CDR2 SQIVND (reference sequence).